These 8 T cell receptor beta chains were all obtained from the same sample, sequenced in a study of PD-1 and CTLA-4 blockade in melanoma. Clones were read by immunoSEQ multiplex PCR, and TCRdb kept only the in-frame ones, dropping some. This table holds 20,000 to 25,000 clones, 88% found once. The sample here was CD8+ T cells from peripheral blood, taken before anti-PD-1 treatment. The origin of the receptors is a human donor with melanoma.

The chain uses TRBV4-3 and TRBJ2-3; D is possibly TRBD1 or TRBD2 (5 bases each). V was shortened by 1 base and J by 2 bases, with 10 bases between the two germline ends. From germline, CDR1 is LGHNA and CDR2 YSLEER. The CDR3 sequence is 15 residues long. The CDR3 sequence is CASSQVWGSTDTQYF. DNA of the CDR3: TGCGCCAGCAGCCAAGTTTGGGGGTCCACAGATACGCAGTATTTT.

J is TRBJ1-2 and V is TRBV20-1; no clear D. With 3 bases removed from V and 5 bases from J, the gap between germline ends came to 7 bases. This CDR3 is 11 amino acids long. From germline, CDR1 is DFQATT and CDR2 SNEGSKA (reference sequence). CDR3: CSASLRYGYTF. In DNA, the CDR3 is TGCAGTGCTAGTCTTCGTTATGGCTACACCTTC.

This clone was seen a single time. The CDR3 nucleotides read TGTGCCAGCAGTTTTTTGGGGAATGAGCAGTTCTTC. It encodes CASSFLGNEQFF. The genes are TRBV27 and TRBJ2-1, with D uncertain. Germline V gives CDR1 MNHEY, CDR2 SMNVEV (reference sequence). V lost 3 bases to trimming and J lost 7 bases, with 7 bases between them. The CDR3 is 12 amino acids.

The gene calls are TRBV19 and TRBJ1-2; 8 bases match TRBD1. With V trimmed by 3 bases and J by 3 bases, 6 bases remained unmatched. The germline V gene encodes CDR1 LNHDA and CDR2 SQIVND (reference sequence). The CDR3 consists of 15 residues. CDR3 sequence: CASSILTQGDYGYTF. The CDR3 nucleotides read TGTGCCAGTAGTATCCTAACACAGGGGGACTATGGCTACACCTTC.

V usage is TRBV6-5 and J usage is TRBJ1-5, with D perhaps TRBD1 (5 bases). This CDR3 has 13 residues. V was pared by 2 bases and J by 7 bases, with 9 bases between. CDR1 is MNHEY and CDR2 is SVGAGI in the germline V gene. DNA for the CDR3: TGTGCCAGCAGTTACGGGGGTGGGCAGCCCCAGCATTTT. This encodes CASSYGGGQPQHF.

V and J are TRBV5-5 and TRBJ1-2; possible D gene TRBD1, 5 bases. V lost 5 bases to trimming and J lost 8 bases, with 19 bases between them. The CDR3 spans 14 residues. Germline V gives CDR1 SGHKS, CDR2 YYEKEE (reference sequence). The DNA of the CDR3 is TGTGCCAGCAGTCTCGGACAAGGGGCCGGAGGCTACACCTTC. Encoded protein: CASSLGQGAGGYTF.

The chain combines TRBV7-9 with TRBJ1-1; D unclear. CDR1 and CDR2 (germline): SEHNR, FQNEAQ (reference sequence). Deletions cut 4 bases from V and 4 bases from J, with 10 bases between. CDR3 size: 13 residues. The CDR3 loop is CASSYGSGTEAFF. CDR3 nucleotide sequence: TGTGCCAGCAGCTACGGCTCGGGCACTGAAGCTTTCTTT.

This rearrangement joins TRBV7-8 to TRBJ1-1, with D unresolved. The CDR3 is 15 residues long. The ends were cut back, 6 bases at V and 3 bases at J, with 17 bases in the middle. Germline CDR1 and CDR2: SGHVS and FQNEAQ. As DNA, the CDR3 is TGTGCCAGCAGTAAAGACGGGTCCTATGACACTGAAGCTTTCTTT. Translated, it gives CASSKDGSYDTEAFF.